The T cell receptor (beta chain) under discussion was sequenced for a study of control samples from healthy donors and cancer patients. Only in-frame clones appear in the TCRdb table, and some are missing; sequencing was by immunoSEQ multiplex PCR. The sample lists about 110,000 clones, 88% occurring once. Germline assignment: CDR1 SGHRS and CDR2 YFSETQ. This CDR3 has 14 amino acids. The V gene lost 4 bases and the J gene lost 7 bases, with 15 bases spanning the gap. This receptor was identified in a woman aged 55-69 years with lung cancer. What was sequenced was PBMCs. The chain couples TRBV5-1 to TRBJ1-5, with D possibly TRBD1 on 6 matching bases. The CDR3 DNA reads TGCGCCAGCAGCCCAGGGGATCCTAGCCAGCCCCAGCATTTT. Its translation: CASSPGDPSQPQHF.